Listed below are T cell receptor beta chains from one sample, sequenced in a study of blood T cells in healthy people across ages. TCRdb used MiXCR to reprocess the 5' RACE reads, holding one entry per CDR3 protein. This table has more than 1 million distinct CDR3 sequences, around 43% appearing once. The material sequenced was blood. These receptors came from a woman in her fifties or sixties in good health. Both conserved end residues are part of each CDR3. D genes are given only for firm matches. Not all rows give a size; the values are once, few, many and, for expanded clones, a class.

cdr3_aa cdr3_nt clone_size v_call d_call cdr3_length j_call
CASSPIGSGGYEQYF TGTGCCAGCAGCCCGATAGGGAGCGGCGGCTACGAGCAGTACTTC NA TRBV5-6 NA 15 TRBJ2-7
CSASGPPGTNNEQFF TGCAGTGCTAGTGGGCCCCCCGGTACGAACAATGAGCAGTTCTTC few TRBV20-1 NA 15 TRBJ2-1
CASSLQGNSGANVLTF TGCGCCAGCAGCCTACAGGGCAACTCTGGGGCCAACGTCCTGACTTTC few TRBV10-2 NA 16 TRBJ2-6
CASGSFYGYTF TGTGCCAGCGGGAGTTTCTATGGCTACACCTTC NA TRBV28 NA 11 TRBJ1-2
CSARENPGQGYEQYF TGCAGTGCTAGAGAGAACCCGGGACAGGGTTACGAGCAGTACTTC NA TRBV20-1 TRBD1 15 TRBJ2-7
CASSTGTGRGEQYF TGTGCCAGCAGTACCGGGACAGGGAGGGGGGAGCAGTACTTC NA TRBV7-9 TRBD1 14 TRBJ2-7
CASSLMRASYNEQFF TGTGCCAGCAGCTTAATGAGGGCCTCCTACAATGAGCAGTTCTTC NA TRBV7-3 NA 15 TRBJ2-1
CASSQDEVLGATNEKLFF TGCGCCAGCAGCCAAGACGAGGTCCTCGGGGCAACTAATGAAAAACTGTTTTTT NA TRBV4-3 NA 18 TRBJ1-4
CASSYLRGRGETQYF TGTGCCAGCAGTTATCTTCGGGGGCGTGGAGAGACCCAGTACTTC NA TRBV6-2/TRBV6-3 NA 15 TRBJ2-5
CAISRGGDYEQYF TGTGCCATCAGTCGAGGGGGGGACTACGAGCAGTACTTC NA TRBV10-3 NA 13 TRBJ2-7
CASSQAGPPTDTQYF TGCGCCAGCAGCCAAGCCGGGCCCCCCACAGATACGCAGTATTTT few TRBV4-1 NA 15 TRBJ2-3
CASSRDGGRSQPQHF TGTGCCAGCAGTCGGGATGGGGGACGATCTCAGCCCCAGCATTTT NA TRBV6-6 NA 15 TRBJ1-5
CASSLLGRNNEQFF TGTGCCAGCAGCTTATTGGGCAGAAACAATGAGCAGTTCTTC NA TRBV7-9 NA 14 TRBJ2-1
CATSDPGTSTDTQYF TGTGCCACCAGTGATCCCGGGACTAGCACAGATACGCAGTATTTT NA TRBV24-1 NA 15 TRBJ2-3
CASSKGLAGTKQFF TGTGCCAGCAGCAAAGGTCTAGCGGGTACCAAGCAGTTCTTC NA TRBV21-1 NA 14 TRBJ2-1
CASSLFWTGGSPLHF TGTGCCAGCAGTTTATTTTGGACAGGGGGTTCACCCCTCCACTTT NA TRBV27 TRBD1 15 TRBJ1-6
CASSHSQTSGSPDTQYF TGTGCCAGCAGCCATTCACAGACTAGCGGGAGCCCAGATACGCAGTATTTT NA TRBV14 TRBD2 17 TRBJ2-3
CAIRAGREQYF TGTGCCATCAGGGCAGGCCGGGAGCAGTACTTC NA TRBV10-3 NA 11 TRBJ2-4
CASSYGPGLAPSIQYF TGTGCCAGCAGTTACGGACCGGGACTAGCGCCAAGCATTCAGTACTTC NA TRBV6-6 TRBD2 16 TRBJ2-4
CASSLDQGIGNEKLFF TGCGCCAGCAGCTTGGACCAGGGGATTGGGAATGAAAAACTGTTTTTT NA TRBV5-1 NA 16 TRBJ1-4
CATSRVGQHQPQHF TGTGCCACCAGCAGAGTGGGACAGCATCAGCCCCAGCATTTT NA TRBV15 TRBD1 14 TRBJ1-5
CSASSAGGYEQYF TGCAGTGCTAGTTCTGCGGGAGGCTACGAGCAGTACTTC NA TRBV20-1 TRBD2 13 TRBJ2-7
CASSRSLQLAGATDTQYF TGTGCCAGCAGCCGCAGCCTGCAACTAGCGGGAGCTACAGATACGCAGTATTTT few TRBV7-6 TRBD2 18 TRBJ2-3
CASSQDRGLTGVLFF TGTGCCAGCAGCCAAGATCGAGGGCTCACCGGGGTGCTGTTTTTT once TRBV14 NA 15 TRBJ2-2
CSASKRESSYEQYF TGCAGTGCTTCGAAGCGGGAGTCATCCTACGAGCAGTACTTC few TRBV20-1 TRBD2 14 TRBJ2-7
CASSLEGLENYEQYF TGTGCCAGCAGTTTAGAAGGACTGGAAAACTACGAGCAGTACTTC NA TRBV12-3/TRBV12-4 NA 15 TRBJ2-7
CSARDTPLQYF TGCAGTGCTAGAGATACCCCGCTCCAGTACTTC NA TRBV20-1 NA 11 TRBJ2-5
CASSLAGGGANTEAFF TGCGCCAGCAGCTTGGCCGGCGGGGGGGCGAACACTGAAGCTTTCTTT NA TRBV5-1 NA 16 TRBJ1-1
CASSLRVNWQELRSGVSSYEQYF TGTGCCAGCAGCTTAAGGGTGAATTGGCAGGAACTTAGGAGCGGGGTGAGCTCCTACGAGCAGTACTTC NA TRBV5-4 TRBD2 23 TRBJ2-7
CATGVTGTGYEQYF TGTGCCACCGGAGTCACAGGGACAGGGTACGAGCAGTACTTC few TRBV28 TRBD1 14 TRBJ2-7
CASSQYGATAGYTDTQYF TGTGCCAGCAGCCAATACGGTGCAACTGCGGGATACACAGATACGCAGTATTTT few TRBV7-6 NA 18 TRBJ2-3
CASSETPDTEAFF TGTGCCAGCAGTGAGACCCCGGACACTGAAGCTTTCTTT NA TRBV12-3/TRBV12-4 NA 13 TRBJ1-1
CARKGSCPLTEAFF TGTGCCCGCAAGGGCTCCTGCCCCCTCACTGAAGCTTTCTTT few TRBV27 NA 14 TRBJ1-1
CSAPDRQGKETQYF TGCAGTGCCCCCGACCGACAGGGGAAAGAGACCCAGTACTTC NA TRBV20-1 TRBD1 14 TRBJ2-5
CASSLTLRGAPVEQFF TGTGCCAGCAGCTTGACCCTACGGGGGGCGCCCGTTGAGCAGTTCTTC few TRBV11-3 NA 16 TRBJ2-1
CASSLQQTYNEQFF TGCGCCAGCAGCTTGCAACAGACCTACAATGAGCAGTTCTTC few TRBV5-1 NA 14 TRBJ2-1
CASSQDGGQTNTEAFF TGTGCCAGCAGCCAAGACGGGGGACAGACGAACACTGAAGCTTTCTTT few TRBV4-2 TRBD1 16 TRBJ1-1
CASSYLAGGYNEQFF TGTGCCAGCAGCTACCTAGCGGGAGGATATAATGAGCAGTTCTTC NA TRBV11-2 TRBD2 15 TRBJ2-1
CASSLVGTGGNEQFF TGCGCCAGCAGCTTGGTGGGGACAGGGGGGAATGAGCAGTTCTTC few TRBV5-1 TRBD1 15 TRBJ2-1
CASSYSPGPNEQYF TGTGCCAGCAGTTACTCCCCGGGGCCCAATGAGCAGTACTTC NA TRBV6-5 NA 14 TRBJ2-7
CASSPRQGVEQYF TGTGCCAGCAGCCCTCGACAGGGGGTCGAGCAGTACTTC many TRBV4-2 TRBD1 13 TRBJ2-7
CSAPIEGSGGRQYF TGCAGTGCTCCCATTGAGGGTAGCGGGGGCAGACAGTACTTC NA TRBV20-1 TRBD2 14 TRBJ2-4
CATGETGAYEQYF TGTGCCACCGGAGAAACAGGGGCCTACGAGCAGTACTTC few TRBV27 TRBD1 13 TRBJ2-7
CASSRLQGTQYF TGTGCCAGCAGCCGCCTACAGGGGACCCAGTACTTC NA TRBV7-9 NA 12 TRBJ2-5
CSAPPWRGAQGYTF TGCAGTGCTCCTCCCTGGCGGGGGGCACAAGGCTACACCTTC many TRBV20-1 NA 14 TRBJ1-2
CASSSKDEQFF TGTGCCAGCAGCTCTAAGGATGAGCAGTTCTTC many TRBV7-9 NA 11 TRBJ2-1
CASRAGLAGYSYEQYF TGTGCCAGCAGAGCGGGACTAGCGGGCTACTCCTACGAGCAGTACTTC few TRBV2 TRBD2 16 TRBJ2-7
CASSHPGQKQYF TGTGCCAGCAGCCATCCGGGACAGAAGCAGTACTTC NA TRBV7-6 TRBD1 12 TRBJ2-4
CSVVDGASNYGYTF TGCAGCGTTGTGGATGGGGCCTCTAACTATGGCTACACCTTC NA TRBV29-1 NA 14 TRBJ1-2
CASFTGTGAQETQYF TGTGCCAGCTTCACCGGGACAGGGGCGCAAGAGACCCAGTACTTC NA TRBV7-6 TRBD1 15 TRBJ2-5
CSASGPPGLAGGVDEQFF TGCAGTGCTAGTGGGCCCCCTGGACTAGCGGGAGGAGTTGATGAGCAGTTCTTC NA TRBV20-1 TRBD2 18 TRBJ2-1
CASQRQGGQTQYF TGTGCCAGCCAGAGACAGGGGGGGCAGACCCAGTACTTC NA TRBV3-1 TRBD1 13 TRBJ2-5
CAGSSNTGDRERYF TGTGCCGGCAGCTCGAACACAGGGGATCGCGAGCGGTACTTC NA TRBV7-2 TRBD1 14 TRBJ2-7
CASSEALGGIGKNIQYF TGTGCCAGCAGTGAAGCGTTAGGGGGCATCGGCAAAAACATTCAGTACTTC NA TRBV6-1 TRBD1 17 TRBJ2-4